The rows below give T cell receptor beta chains drawn from one sample of a study of T cell repertoires in cytomegalovirus infection. TCRdb independently ran MiXCR on the reads; one entry per CDR3 protein. In the table there are tens of thousands of distinct CDR3 sequences, about 23% of which are singletons. For these receptors, no antigen is known. The material sequenced was PBMCs, sequenced either directly or after in vitro stimulation (not recorded which). These receptor sequences come from a human donor in good health (CMV status not recorded). Some clones in this sample may be carry-over from other donors' samples. CDR3s include the opening cysteine and the closing phenylalanine or tryptophan. The D gene is left open where the match is weak. Part of the rows lack a size; the others show once, few, many or a class for expanded clones.

-,once,TRBV2,TRBJ2-7,TGTGCCAGCAACCTGGACGGCAACTACGAGCAGTACTTC,CASNLDGNYEQYF
-,few,TRBV20-1,TRBJ1-2,TGCAGTGCTAGAGTACAGGATGGCTACACCTTC,CSARVQDGYTF
TRBD2,few,TRBV6-2/TRBV6-3,TRBJ2-2,TGTGCCAGCAGTTACGCGGGAGACGGCGGGGAGCTGTTTTTT,CASSYAGDGGELFF
TRBD1,-,TRBV7-9,TRBJ2-7,TGTGCCAGCAGCTCAGACAGGGGAGCTGCCGAGCAGTACTTC,CASSSDRGAAEQYF
TRBD2,few,TRBV7-9,TRBJ2-3,TGTGCCAGCAGCTTGGTGGCGACTAGCGGGAGGGCAGATACGCAGTATTTT,CASSLVATSGRADTQYF
-,many,TRBV7-2,TRBJ1-1,TGTGCCAGCAGCTTAGAGGTGCTGGTAGGAGGTACTGAAGCTTTCTTT,CASSLEVLVGGTEAFF
-,many,TRBV20-1,TRBJ1-3,TGCAGTGCTAGAGACCTACTGAGCTCTGGAAACACCATATATTTT,CSARDLLSSGNTIYF
-,-,TRBV6-2/TRBV6-3,TRBJ2-7,TGTGCCAGCGCAGGGCCCCCCTACGAGCAGTACTTC,CASAGPPYEQYF
TRBD1,many,TRBV7-2,TRBJ1-6,TGTGCCAGCAGCGTAACCGCAGGGGGCTCAAATTCACCCCTCCACTTT,CASSVTAGGSNSPLHF
-,-,TRBV3-1,TRBJ2-5,TGTGCCAGCAGCCGTAATCCGGGTGCGGAGACCCAGTACTTC,CASSRNPGAETQYF
-,-,TRBV5-4,TRBJ2-2,TGTGCCAGCAGTTCACCCGGGGCCACCGGGGAGCTGTTTTTT,CASSSPGATGELFF
-,few,TRBV12-3/TRBV12-4,TRBJ1-2,TGTGCCAGCAGTTTGGGACTCATCGCCTATGGCTACACCTTC,CASSLGLIAYGYTF
TRBD1,many,TRBV7-2,TRBJ1-3,TGTGCCAGCAGCTTAGTAGGTCCGAGGAGGGGGCCCGGAAACACCATATATTTT,CASSLVGPRRGPGNTIYF
-,-,TRBV12-3/TRBV12-4,TRBJ1-5,TGTGCCAGCAGTACAACATACGATCGGGATTATAGCAATCAGCCCCAGCATTTT,CASSTTYDRDYSNQPQHF
-,many,TRBV7-2,TRBJ2-5,TGTGCCAGCAGCTTAGACAGGGCCGTGGAGACCCAGTACTTC,CASSLDRAVETQYF
-,-,TRBV6-1,TRBJ2-7,TGTGCCAGCAACACTGGACTCTACGAGCAGTACTTC,CASNTGLYEQYF
TRBD1,few,TRBV4-3,TRBJ2-1,TGCGCCAGCAGCCTCACGGGACAGGGTATATGGAATGAGCAGTTCTTC,CASSLTGQGIWNEQFF
-,-,TRBV6-4,TRBJ2-3,TGTGCCAGCAGTGACTCCGGGCAAGGCCCAGATACGCAGTATTTT,CASSDSGQGPDTQYF
-,few,TRBV7-4,TRBJ1-2,TGTGCCAGCAGCTTAGTCCCAGTGCTGGGTGGCTACACCTTC,CASSLVPVLGGYTF
-,-,TRBV7-2,TRBJ1-4,TGTGCCAGCAGCTATCAGGGAAATGAAAAACTGTTTTTT,CASSYQGNEKLFF
TRBD1,few,TRBV7-2,TRBJ1-2,TGTGCCAGCAGCCCCTGGACAGGGAGCGACTATGGCTACACCTTC,CASSPWTGSDYGYTF
TRBD2,few,TRBV20-1,TRBJ2-1,TGCAGTGCTAGCCACTCTCACTCGGGAGGGCCTCTCAATGAGCAGTTCTTC,CSASHSHSGGPLNEQFF
-,many,TRBV7-2,TRBJ2-5,TGTGCCAGCAGCTCCACTCTTTGGGAGACCCAGTACTTC,CASSSTLWETQYF
-,many,TRBV7-8,TRBJ1-4,TGTGCCAGCAGCATACTAGGGATCGCCGGACGGAGGACTAATGAAAAACTGTTTTTT,CASSILGIAGRRTNEKLFF
-,-,TRBV2,TRBJ2-3,TGTGCCAGCAAGGAAGGCTATACGCAGTATTTT,CASKEGYTQYF
TRBD2,few,TRBV7-8,TRBJ2-5,TGTGCCAGCAGCCCGAGCGGGGGAAAGGAGACCCAGTACTTC,CASSPSGGKETQYF
-,few,TRBV7-2,TRBJ2-2,TGTGCCAGCTCGAGGGGCACCGGGGAGCTGTTTTTT,CASSRGTGELFF
-,few,TRBV24-1,TRBJ1-2,TGTGCCACCAGTTCGCGGCAGGGCTATGGCTACACCTTC,CATSSRQGYGYTF
TRBD2,-,TRBV5-3,TRBJ2-1,TGTGCCTCTAGGGTGAGACTAGCGGACAATGAGCAGTTCTTC,CASRVRLADNEQFF
-,few,TRBV28,TRBJ1-2,TGTGCCAGCAGTCCGGGGGGTTGGGATGGCTACACCTTC,CASSPGGWDGYTF
TRBD2,-,TRBV6-2/TRBV6-3,TRBJ2-1,TGTGCCAGCAGTTACTTAGGCGGGAGTACCTACAATGAGCAGTTCTTC,CASSYLGGSTYNEQFF
-,few,TRBV12-3/TRBV12-4,TRBJ2-2,TGTGCCAGCACCGTTCACAGTCCCGGGGAGCTGTTTTTT,CASTVHSPGELFF
TRBD1,many,TRBV7-2,TRBJ1-2,TGTGCCAGCAGCTTAGGGGGACAGTCATACCACTATGGCTACACCTTC,CASSLGGQSYHYGYTF
-,-,TRBV20-1,TRBJ2-1,TGCAGTGGAACGGACTCCTACAATGAGCAGTTCTTC,CSGTDSYNEQFF
TRBD2,-,TRBV6-2/TRBV6-3,TRBJ2-2,TGTGCCAGCAGTTACCACCCTAGCGGGATACCCCGGGAGCTGTTTTTT,CASSYHPSGIPRELFF
TRBD1,once,TRBV29-1,TRBJ2-1,TGCAGCGTCGGACAGGTAGTCACCTACAATGAGCAGTTCTTC,CSVGQVVTYNEQFF
-,many,TRBV7-2,TRBJ2-2,TGTGCCAGCAGCTTGACGATATTTGGGGGCTTGAACACCGGGGAGCTGTTTTTT,CASSLTIFGGLNTGELFF
TRBD1,-,TRBV2,TRBJ2-1,TGTGCCAGCAGACCGACAGGGGTCAATGAGCAGTTCTTC,CASRPTGVNEQFF
-,many,TRBV7-3,TRBJ2-1,TGTGCCAGCAGCCCGGGGACGGGAAATGAGCAGTTCTTC,CASSPGTGNEQFF
TRBD1,-,TRBV28,TRBJ1-1,TGTGCCAGCAGTTCCACGCTCGGGACAGGAGGATACCCCGCAAGGTTGTCTGAAGCTTTCTTT,CASSSTLGTGGYPARLSEAFF
TRBD2,-,TRBV5-6,TRBJ2-5,TGTGCCAGCAGCTTCCCTAGCGGGATACAAGAGACCCAGTACTTC,CASSFPSGIQETQYF
-,-,TRBV20-1,TRBJ2-5,TGCAGTGCTAGAGTGAGGCAGGGTGGAGAGACCCAGTACTTC,CSARVRQGGETQYF
TRBD2,many,TRBV7-8,TRBJ2-5,TGTGCCAGCAGCTTAGAACTGGCCAGCGGGAGGGTCGAGACCCAGTACTTC,CASSLELASGRVETQYF
-,-,TRBV28,TRBJ2-4,TGTGCCAGCAGTTTAGGGTCAGGGGAAGACATTCAGTACTTC,CASSLGSGEDIQYF
TRBD2,many,TRBV6-6,TRBJ2-2,TGTGCCAGCACGGCGGGAGACACCGGGGAGCTGTTTTTT,CASTAGDTGELFF
-,-,TRBV6-8,TRBJ2-2,TGTGCCAGCAGTATCAGGGCTACCGGGGAGCTGTTTTTT,CASSIRATGELFF
TRBD1,many,TRBV12-3/TRBV12-4,TRBJ2-1,TGTGCCAGCAGCCCGACAGGGTTTATCAATGAGCAGTTCTTC,CASSPTGFINEQFF
-,-,TRBV7-2,TRBJ2-2,TGTGCCAGCACCGTGGGGCAGGACCGCGGGGAGCTGTTTTTT,CASTVGQDRGELFF
-,once,TRBV7-9,TRBJ2-2,TGTGCCAGCAGCGTTCTGATTCCCGGGGAGCTGTTTTTT,CASSVLIPGELFF
TRBD2,many,TRBV7-9,TRBJ2-1,TGTGCCAGCAGCTTAGTTTCCGGGACTATGGACAATGAGCAGTTCTTC,CASSLVSGTMDNEQFF